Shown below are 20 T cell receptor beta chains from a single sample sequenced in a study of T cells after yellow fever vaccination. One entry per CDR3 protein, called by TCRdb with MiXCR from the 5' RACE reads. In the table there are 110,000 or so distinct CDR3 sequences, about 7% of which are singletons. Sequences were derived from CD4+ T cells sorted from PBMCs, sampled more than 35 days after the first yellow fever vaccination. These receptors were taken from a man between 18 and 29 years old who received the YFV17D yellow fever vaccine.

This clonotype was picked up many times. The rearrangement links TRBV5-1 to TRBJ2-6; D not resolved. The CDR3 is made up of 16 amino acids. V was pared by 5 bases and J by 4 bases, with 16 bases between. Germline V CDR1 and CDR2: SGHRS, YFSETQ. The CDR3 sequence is CASSRLELGGANVLTF. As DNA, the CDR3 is TGCGCCAGCAGTCGACTTGAATTGGGGGGGGCCAACGTCCTGACTTTC. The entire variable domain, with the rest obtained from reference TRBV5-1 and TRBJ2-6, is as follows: KAGVTQTPRYLIKTRGQQVTLSCSPISGHRSVSWYQQTPGQGLQFLFEYFSETQRNKGNFPGRFSGRQFSNSRSEMNVSTLELGDSALYLCASSRLELGGANVLTFGAGSRLTVL.

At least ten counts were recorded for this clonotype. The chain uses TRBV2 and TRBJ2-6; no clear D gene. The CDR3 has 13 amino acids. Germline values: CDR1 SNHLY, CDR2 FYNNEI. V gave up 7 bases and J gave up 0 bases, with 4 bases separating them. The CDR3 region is CASTPSGANVLTF. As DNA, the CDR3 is TGTGCCAGCACTCCCTCTGGGGCCAACGTCCTGACTTTC.

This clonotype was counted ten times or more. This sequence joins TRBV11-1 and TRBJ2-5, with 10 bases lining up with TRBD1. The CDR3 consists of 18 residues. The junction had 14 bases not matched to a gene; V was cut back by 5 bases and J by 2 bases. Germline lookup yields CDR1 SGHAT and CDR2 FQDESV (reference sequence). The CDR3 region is CASSPRDRGRSGQETQYF. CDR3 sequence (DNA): TGTGCCAGCAGCCCCCGGGACAGGGGCCGAAGCGGTCAAGAGACCCAGTACTTC.

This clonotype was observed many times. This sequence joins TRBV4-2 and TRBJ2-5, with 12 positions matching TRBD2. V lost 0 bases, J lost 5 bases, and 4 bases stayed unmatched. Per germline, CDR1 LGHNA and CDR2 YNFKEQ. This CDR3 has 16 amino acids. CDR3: CASSQEGTSGLETQYF. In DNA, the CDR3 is TGTGCCAGCAGCCAAGAGGGGACTAGCGGGCTGGAGACCCAGTACTTC.

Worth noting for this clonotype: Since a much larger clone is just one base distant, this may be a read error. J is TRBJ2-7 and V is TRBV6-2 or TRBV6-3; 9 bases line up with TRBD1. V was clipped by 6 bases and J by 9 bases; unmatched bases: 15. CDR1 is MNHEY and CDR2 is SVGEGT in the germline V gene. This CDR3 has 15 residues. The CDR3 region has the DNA TGTGCCAGCAGCCGCTTAAGGGACAGGGAGGACGGGCAGTACGTC. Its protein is CASSRLRDREDGQYV.

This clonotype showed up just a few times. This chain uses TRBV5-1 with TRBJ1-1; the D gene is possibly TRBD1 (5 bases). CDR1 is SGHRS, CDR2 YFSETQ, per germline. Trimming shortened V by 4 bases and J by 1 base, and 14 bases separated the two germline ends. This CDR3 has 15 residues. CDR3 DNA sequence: TGCGCCAGCAGCCCACAACAGGACACGAACACTGAAGCTTTCTTT. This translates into CASSPQQDTNTEAFF.

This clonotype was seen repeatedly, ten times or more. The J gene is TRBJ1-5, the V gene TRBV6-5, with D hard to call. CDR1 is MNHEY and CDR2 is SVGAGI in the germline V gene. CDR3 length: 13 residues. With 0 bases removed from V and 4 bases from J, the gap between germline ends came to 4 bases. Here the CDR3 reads CASSYSRNQPQHF. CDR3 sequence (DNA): TGTGCCAGCAGTTACTCAAGGAATCAGCCCCAGCATTTT.

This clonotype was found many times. The CDR3 loop reads CAIASSGETQYF. Here the CDR3 DNA reads TGTGCCATCGCAAGTTCGGGGGAGACCCAGTACTTC. The chain couples TRBV10-3 to TRBJ2-5, with D tentatively TRBD2 (5 bases). This CDR3 is 12 amino acids long. Trimming removed 8 bases from V and 5 bases from J, with 12 bases in between. From germline, CDR1 is ENHRY and CDR2 SYGVKD.

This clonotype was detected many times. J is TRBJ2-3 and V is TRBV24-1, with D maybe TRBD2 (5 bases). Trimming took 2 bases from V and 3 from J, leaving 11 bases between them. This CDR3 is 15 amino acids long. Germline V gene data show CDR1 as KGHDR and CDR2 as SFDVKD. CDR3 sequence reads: CATSDSRVWTDTQYF. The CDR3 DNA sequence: TGTGCCACCAGTGATTCGAGGGTGTGGACAGATACGCAGTATTTT.

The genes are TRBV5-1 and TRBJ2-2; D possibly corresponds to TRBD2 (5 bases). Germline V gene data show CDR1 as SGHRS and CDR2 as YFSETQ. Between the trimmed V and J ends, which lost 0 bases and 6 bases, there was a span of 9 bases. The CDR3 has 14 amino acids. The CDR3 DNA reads TGCGCCAGCAGCTTGGCCGCGGAGGCCGGGGAGCTGTTTTTT. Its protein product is CASSLAAEAGELFF.

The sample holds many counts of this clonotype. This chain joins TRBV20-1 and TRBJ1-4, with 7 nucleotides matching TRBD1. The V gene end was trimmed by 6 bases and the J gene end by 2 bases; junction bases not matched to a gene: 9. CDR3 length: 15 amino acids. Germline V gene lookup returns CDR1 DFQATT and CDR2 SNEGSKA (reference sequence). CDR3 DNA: TGCAGTGCGCAGATCCTACAGGGGACTAATGAAAAACTGTTTTTT. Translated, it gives CSAQILQGTNEKLFF.

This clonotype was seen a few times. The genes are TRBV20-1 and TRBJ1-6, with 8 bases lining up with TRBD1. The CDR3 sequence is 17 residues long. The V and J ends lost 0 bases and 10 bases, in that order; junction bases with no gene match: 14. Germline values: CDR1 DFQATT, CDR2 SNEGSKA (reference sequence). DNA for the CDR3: TGCAGTGCTAGAGATGAGGGTCGCAGGGGGCTGGAGTCACCCCTCCACTTT. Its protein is CSARDEGRRGLESPLHF.

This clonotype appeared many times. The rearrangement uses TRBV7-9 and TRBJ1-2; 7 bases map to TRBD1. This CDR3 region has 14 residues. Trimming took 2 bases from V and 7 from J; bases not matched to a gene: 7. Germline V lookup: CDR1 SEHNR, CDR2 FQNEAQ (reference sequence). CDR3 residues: CASSLPDREGGYTF. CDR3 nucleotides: TGTGCCAGCAGCTTACCCGACAGGGAAGGTGGCTACACCTTC.

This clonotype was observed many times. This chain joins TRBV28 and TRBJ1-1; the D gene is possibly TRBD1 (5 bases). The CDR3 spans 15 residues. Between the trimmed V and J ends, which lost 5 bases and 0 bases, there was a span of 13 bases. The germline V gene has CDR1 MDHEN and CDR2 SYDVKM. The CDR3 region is CASSRPDTLNTEAFF. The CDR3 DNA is TGTGCCAGCAGTCGCCCGGACACCCTGAACACTGAAGCTTTCTTT.

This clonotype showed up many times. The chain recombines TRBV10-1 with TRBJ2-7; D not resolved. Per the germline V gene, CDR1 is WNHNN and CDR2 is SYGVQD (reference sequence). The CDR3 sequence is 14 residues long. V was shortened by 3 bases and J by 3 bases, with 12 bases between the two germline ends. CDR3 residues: CASSDAPGFYEQYF. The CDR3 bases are TGCGCCAGCAGTGATGCGCCCGGCTTCTACGAGCAGTACTTC.

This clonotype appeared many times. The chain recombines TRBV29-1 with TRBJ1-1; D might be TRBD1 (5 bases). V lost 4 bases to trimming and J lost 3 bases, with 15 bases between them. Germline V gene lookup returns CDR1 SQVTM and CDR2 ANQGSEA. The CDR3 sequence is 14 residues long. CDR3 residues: CSVGRGAGYTEAFF. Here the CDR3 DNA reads TGCAGCGTTGGCCGAGGGGCGGGATACACTGAAGCTTTCTTT.

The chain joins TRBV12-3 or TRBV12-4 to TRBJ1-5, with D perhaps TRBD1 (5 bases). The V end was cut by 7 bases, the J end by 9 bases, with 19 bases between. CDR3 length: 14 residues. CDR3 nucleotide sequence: TGTGCCAGCAACAAGGGCGGCCGCGGGGGGCCCCAGCATTTT. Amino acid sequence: CASNKGGRGGPQHF.

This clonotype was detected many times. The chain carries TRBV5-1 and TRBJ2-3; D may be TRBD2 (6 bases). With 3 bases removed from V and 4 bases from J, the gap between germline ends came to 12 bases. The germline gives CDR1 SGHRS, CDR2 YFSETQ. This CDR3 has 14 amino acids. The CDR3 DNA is TGCGCCAGCAGCTCCAGGCGGGGTTCAGATACGCAGTATTTT. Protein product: CASSSRRGSDTQYF.

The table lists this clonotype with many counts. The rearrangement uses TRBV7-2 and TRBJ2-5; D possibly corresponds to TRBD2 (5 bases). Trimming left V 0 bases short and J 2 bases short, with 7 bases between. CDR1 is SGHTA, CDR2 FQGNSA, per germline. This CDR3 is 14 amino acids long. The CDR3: CASSLAPGQETQYF. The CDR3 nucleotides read TGTGCCAGCAGCTTAGCCCCGGGGCAAGAGACCCAGTACTTC.

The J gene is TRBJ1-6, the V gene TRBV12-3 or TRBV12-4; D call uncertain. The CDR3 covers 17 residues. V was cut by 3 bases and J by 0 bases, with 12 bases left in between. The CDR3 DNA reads TGTGCCAGCAGTTTTGGACCGGAAAGCTCCTATAATTCACCCCTCCACTTT. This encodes CASSFGPESSYNSPLHF.